This entry lists 5 T cell receptor beta chains sequenced from one sample in a study of blood T cell repertoires in COVID-19. Sequencing was performed with immunoSEQ multiplex PCR; in TCRdb, only in-frame clones are kept and a portion is missing. The sample records fewer than 150,000 clones, 75% to 90% being singletons. Sequenced sample: peripheral blood. The origin of the receptors is a woman over 75 with acute or convalescent COVID-19.

The chain combines TRBV19 with TRBJ1-4, with TRBD1 matching over 9 bases. V was pared by 6 bases and J by 8 bases, with 10 bases of the junction left unmatched. CDR3 length: 15 amino acids. The germline CDR1 and CDR2 sequences are LNHDA and SQIVND (reference sequence). The CDR3 DNA is TGTGCCAGTAGGCATAAAGGGACAGGGCTCGAAAAACTGTTTTTT. Its translation: CASRHKGTGLEKLFF.

J is TRBJ2-1 and V is TRBV20-1; D gene uncertain. Per the germline V gene, CDR1 is DFQATT and CDR2 is SNEGSKA (reference sequence). The CDR3 contains 10 residues. Trimming pared 6 bases from V and 3 bases from J, leaving 3 bases between. CDR3 sequence: CSAYYNEQFF. In DNA form, the CDR3 reads TGCAGTGCCTACTACAATGAGCAGTTCTTC.

The rearrangement links TRBV9 to TRBJ2-6; 12 bases line up with TRBD1. The germline V gene encodes CDR1 SGDLS and CDR2 YYNGEE. Trimming at V came to 0 bases and at J to 3 bases, leaving 7 bases not matched to a gene. This CDR3 has 19 residues. The CDR3 DNA follows: TGTGCCAGCAGCGTAGCAGAGGGACAGGGGGCGCTTGGGGCCAACGTCCTGACTTTC. Translating it yields CASSVAEGQGALGANVLTF. Full variable domain (outside the CDR3, taken from reference TRBV9 and TRBJ2-6): DSGVTQTPKHLITATGQRVTLRCSPRSGDLSVYWYQQSLDQGLQFLIQYYNGEERAKGNILERFSAQQFPDLHSELNLSSLELGDSALYFCASSVAEGQGALGANVLTFGAGSRLTVL.

The chain has TRBV7-2 and TRBJ1-1, with D possibly matching TRBD1 (5 bases). Trimming shortened V by 5 bases and J by 10 bases, and 14 bases separated the two germline ends. The length of the CDR3 is 12 residues. Germline V gene data show CDR1 as SGHTA and CDR2 as FQGNSA. The CDR3 is CASSLGRVRAFF. The CDR3 coding sequence is TGTGCCAGCAGCCTTGGCAGGGTCCGAGCTTTCTTT. Full variable domain (remainder filled in from reference TRBV7-2 and TRBJ1-1): GAGVSQSPSNKVTEKGKDVELRCDPISGHTALYWYRQSLGQGLEFLIYFQGNSAPDKSGLPSDRFSAERTGGSVSTLTIQRTQQEDSAVYLCASSLGRVRAFFGQGTRLTVV.

This clone appeared a few times. V usage is TRBV18 and J usage is TRBJ1-2, with 8 nucleotides matching TRBD1. The V and J ends lost 4 bases and 8 bases, in that order; junction bases with no gene match: 6. CDR1 is KGHSH, CDR2 LQKENI, per germline. This CDR3 region has 13 residues. In DNA form, the CDR3 reads TGTGCCAGCTCACAGGACAGGGAGAGAGGCTACACCTTC. Amino acid sequence: CASSQDRERGYTF.